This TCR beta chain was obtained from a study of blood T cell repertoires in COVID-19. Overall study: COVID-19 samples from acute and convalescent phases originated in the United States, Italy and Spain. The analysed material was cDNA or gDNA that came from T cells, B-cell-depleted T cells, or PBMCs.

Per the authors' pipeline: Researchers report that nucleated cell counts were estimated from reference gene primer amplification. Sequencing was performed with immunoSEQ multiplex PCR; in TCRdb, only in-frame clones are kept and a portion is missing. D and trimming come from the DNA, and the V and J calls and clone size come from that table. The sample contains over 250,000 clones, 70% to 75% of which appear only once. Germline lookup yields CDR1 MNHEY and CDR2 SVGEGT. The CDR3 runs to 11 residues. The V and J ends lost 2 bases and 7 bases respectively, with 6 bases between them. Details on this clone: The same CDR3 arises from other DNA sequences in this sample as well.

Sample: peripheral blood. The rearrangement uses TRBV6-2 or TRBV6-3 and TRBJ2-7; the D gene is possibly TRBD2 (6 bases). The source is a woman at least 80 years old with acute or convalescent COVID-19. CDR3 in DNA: TGTGCCAGCAGTTACGGGGGGGAGCAGTACTTC. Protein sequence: CASSYGGEQYF.